This TCR beta chain was captured in a study of naive and memory T cell subsets. Study conclusions and caveats: Possibly reflecting memory cells re-expressing CD45RA, a few larger clonotypes occurred in naive repertoires, especially CD8.

The germline V gene encodes CDR1 KGHDR and CDR2 SFDVKD. The V end was cut by 8 bases, the J end by 6 bases, with 14 bases between. The CDR3 contains 13 residues. Separate alpha and beta amplification began at the second PCR step. CD4 T cells were positively selected, then CD8 T cells from the CD4-negative fraction. The sample holds a few counts of this clonotype. Its antigen remains unknown. The beta constant-region primer was an equimolar mix of two oligonucleotides covering TRBC1 and TRBC2. Ligated cDNA was amplified by four rounds of PCR with nested alpha and beta constant-region primers and SP2. TCRdb redid the calling of the UMI-ligation and nested PCR reads with MiXCR, one entry per CDR3 protein. The table shows 140,000 to 150,000 distinct CDR3 sequences, with 22% occurring only once.

The V and J genes are TRBV24-1 and TRBJ2-3; D possibly corresponds to TRBD1 (7 bases). The source material was naive CD4+ T cells from blood. This receptor was obtained from a human donor in good health. CDR3 in amino acids: CATKPTGRDTQYF. CDR3 nucleotides: TGTGCCACCAAACCGACAGGGAGGGATACGCAGTATTTT.